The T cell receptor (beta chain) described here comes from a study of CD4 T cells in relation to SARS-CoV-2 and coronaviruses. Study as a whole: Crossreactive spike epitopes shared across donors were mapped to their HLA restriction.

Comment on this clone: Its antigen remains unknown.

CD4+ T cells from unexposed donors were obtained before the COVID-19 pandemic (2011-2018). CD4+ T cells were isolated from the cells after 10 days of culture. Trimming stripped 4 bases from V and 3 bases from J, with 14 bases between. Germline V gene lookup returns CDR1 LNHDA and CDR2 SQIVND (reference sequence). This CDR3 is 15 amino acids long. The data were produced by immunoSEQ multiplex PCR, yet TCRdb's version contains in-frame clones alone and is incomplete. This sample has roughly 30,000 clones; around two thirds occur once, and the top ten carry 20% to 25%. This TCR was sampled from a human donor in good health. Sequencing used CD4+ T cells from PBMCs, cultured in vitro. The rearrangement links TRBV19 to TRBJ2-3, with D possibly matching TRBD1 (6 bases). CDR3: CASSTRDTRTDTQYF. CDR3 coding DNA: TGTGCCAGTAGTACACGGGACACCCGTACAGATACGCAGTATTTT.